The present entry profiles one T cell receptor beta chain with its context. Its antigen is unidentified. The data are from a study of blood T cells in healthy people across ages. With a J-beta primer mix and a sample-barcoded 5' primer, a second PCR ran roughly 6 to 12 cycles. TCRdb re-analysed the 5' RACE reads in MiXCR, keeping a single row per CDR3 protein. The data contain more than 650,000 distinct CDR3 sequences, roughly 20% of them singletons. Peripheral blood samples of approximately 10 milliliters were drawn from each donor. General study findings and limits: The study could not conclusively compare naive and antigen-experienced cells, given its unsorted PBMCs. Greater diversity and more naive CD4+ cells were seen in long-lived donors than in aged donors.

In germline, CDR1 is LNHDA, CDR2 SQIVND (reference sequence). V dropped 3 bases and J dropped 5 bases, with 19 bases sitting between them. This CDR3 comprises 16 residues. The sequenced material came from blood. The chain couples TRBV19 to TRBJ1-2; a weak D match, TRBD1 (6 bases). The source of this sequence is a man between 65 and 79 years old in good health. CDR3: CASSMNTDRRVYGYTF. CDR3 DNA: TGTGCCAGTAGTATGAACACGGACAGAAGGGTGTATGGCTACACCTTC.